This is a list of T cell receptor beta chains from one sample in a study of T cells in Graves' hyperthyroidism and ophthalmopathy. TCRdb processed the multiplex PCR reads anew with MiXCR; each CDR3 protein has one entry. This table holds 500,000 to 650,000 distinct CDR3 sequences, around 13% found once. Input material: blood. The receptor set was obtained from a woman aged 50 to 65 with Graves' ophthalmopathy. CDR3s include the opening cysteine and the closing phenylalanine or tryptophan. A D gene is named only where the DNA matches it firmly. Not every row has a clone size; where given, it reads once, few, many or a size class.

CDR3 protein,CDR3 DNA,V gene,clone size,J gene,D gene
CSARIWDSNMNTEAFF,TGCAGTGCTAGAATTTGGGACAGCAACATGAACACTGAAGCTTTCTTT,TRBV20-1,many,TRBJ1-1,TRBD1
CASREDRGLGSPLHF,TGTGCCAGCAGGGAAGACAGGGGTTTAGGTTCACCCCTCCACTTT,TRBV27,many,TRBJ1-6,TRBD1
CASSLVHGEPQHF,TGTGCCAGCAGCTTGGTACACGGAGAGCCCCAGCATTTT,TRBV5-8,few,TRBJ1-5,-
CASSIQASAYNEQFF,TGTGCCAGTAGTATACAGGCTAGCGCTTACAATGAGCAGTTCTTC,TRBV19,once,TRBJ2-1,-
CASSVTEYEQYF,TGTGCCAGCAGTGTGACGGAGTACGAGCAGTACTTC,TRBV28,many,TRBJ2-7,-
CASSVASKADTQYF,TGTGCCAGCAGCGTAGCGTCCAAGGCGGATACGCAGTATTTT,TRBV9,few,TRBJ2-3,-
CASSRGQKGYIQYF,TGCGCCAGCAGCAGAGGACAGAAGGGTTACATTCAGTACTTC,TRBV4-3,-,TRBJ2-4,-
CASSYRGIEQYF,TGCGCCAGCAGCTACAGGGGTATCGAGCAGTACTTC,TRBV5-1,many,TRBJ2-7,TRBD1
CASSVLAGAGDTQYF,TGTGCCAGCAGTGTACTAGCGGGAGCGGGAGATACGCAGTATTTT,TRBV28,many,TRBJ2-3,TRBD2
CSARQVSSGDTGELFF,TGCAGTGCTAGACAAGTGTCGTCAGGGGACACCGGGGAGCTGTTTTTT,TRBV20-1,-,TRBJ2-2,-
CSARRENRRNEQFF,TGCAGTGCTAGGCGGGAGAACCGAAGAAATGAGCAGTTCTTC,TRBV20-1,many,TRBJ2-1,TRBD2
CASSKWGGWGTDTQYF,TGTGCCAGCAGCAAATGGGGTGGTTGGGGCACAGATACGCAGTATTTT,TRBV7-2,many,TRBJ2-3,-
CAWRGGARRGETQYF,TGTGCCTGGAGGGGAGGGGCGCGAAGAGGAGAGACCCAGTACTTC,TRBV30,few,TRBJ2-5,TRBD2
CASSFAGTKFF,TGTGCCAGCAGTTTTGCCGGGACAAAGTTCTTC,TRBV28,many,TRBJ2-1,-
CASSFLRDRGTEAFF,TGTGCCAGCAGCTTTCTTCGGGACAGGGGGACTGAAGCTTTCTTT,TRBV7-2,many,TRBJ1-1,TRBD1
CSAREAYEQFF,TGCAGTGCTAGAGAGGCGTATGAGCAGTTCTTC,TRBV20-1,-,TRBJ2-1,-
CASRTQGTYNEQFF,TGTGCCAGCAGAACACAGGGAACCTACAATGAGCAGTTCTTC,TRBV28,many,TRBJ2-1,-
CASSLFGGLLTYNEQFF,TGTGCCAGCAGCTTATTCGGGGGCCTCCTGACCTACAATGAGCAGTTCTTC,TRBV13,-,TRBJ2-1,-
CATSDGGQGSYEQYF,TGTGCCACCAGTGATGGGGGACAGGGCTCCTACGAGCAGTACTTC,TRBV24-1,many,TRBJ2-7,TRBD1
CASRDAGGPYQYEQFF,TGTGCCAGCAGAGACGCGGGAGGGCCCTATCAGTATGAGCAGTTCTTC,TRBV6-2/TRBV6-3,-,TRBJ2-1,TRBD2
CSAVRGMSSYNEQFF,TGCAGTGCTGTGCGCGGGATGAGCTCCTACAATGAGCAGTTCTTC,TRBV20-1,many,TRBJ2-1,-
CASSINTGTGGGRNTEAFF,TGTGCCAGCAGTATAAATACCGGGACAGGGGGCGGCCGGAACACTGAAGCTTTCTTT,TRBV12-3/TRBV12-4,many,TRBJ1-1,TRBD1
CASSSDSYNEQFF,TGTGCCAGCAGTTCTGATTCCTACAATGAGCAGTTCTTC,TRBV28,many,TRBJ2-1,-
CSARTTGEGSYNEQFF,TGCAGTGCTAGAACAACGGGAGAGGGCTCCTACAATGAGCAGTTCTTC,TRBV20-1,many,TRBJ2-1,-
CASSSYSGRDGDEQFF,TGCGCCAGCAGCTCCTATAGCGGGAGGGACGGCGATGAGCAGTTCTTC,TRBV5-1,many,TRBJ2-1,TRBD2
CASSMVSGGGYEQYF,TGTGCCAGTAGTATGGTTTCGGGAGGAGGCTACGAGCAGTACTTC,TRBV19,few,TRBJ2-7,TRBD2
CASSLPGMNTEAFF,TGTGCCAGCAGTTTACCAGGGATGAACACTGAAGCTTTCTTT,TRBV28,many,TRBJ1-1,-
CASSLAVGQGYEQYF,TGTGCCAGCAGTTTAGCGGTGGGACAGGGTTACGAGCAGTACTTC,TRBV12-3/TRBV12-4,many,TRBJ2-7,TRBD1
CASSPPLPRLPNEQFF,TGTGCCAGCTCACCACCACTCCCTAGATTGCCCAACGAGCAGTTCTTC,TRBV18,many,TRBJ2-1,-
CSASIAGGPNTGELFF,TGCAGTGCTTCGATAGCGGGAGGGCCGAACACCGGGGAGCTGTTTTTT,TRBV20-1,few,TRBJ2-2,TRBD2
CASSQDQGYEQYF,TGCGCCAGCAGCCAAGATCAGGGCTACGAGCAGTACTTC,TRBV4-3,many,TRBJ2-7,-
CATNSGTYNEQFF,TGTGCCACCAATAGCGGAACCTACAATGAGCAGTTCTTC,TRBV19,few,TRBJ2-1,-
CAWTTRPSGDYGYTF,TGTGCCTGGACCACAAGGCCAAGTGGGGACTATGGCTACACCTTC,TRBV30,many,TRBJ1-2,-
CASLPPGGALDTEAFF,TGTGCCAGTCTACCCCCGGGGGGGGCGTTGGACACTGAAGCTTTCTTT,TRBV19,-,TRBJ1-1,-
CATSRVGLAYSYNEQFF,TGTGCCACCAGCAGAGTGGGACTAGCGTACTCCTACAATGAGCAGTTCTTC,TRBV15,few,TRBJ2-1,TRBD2
CASSILAGGYNEQFF,TGTGCCAGCAGCATACTAGCGGGGGGATACAATGAGCAGTTCTTC,TRBV27,many,TRBJ2-1,TRBD2
CASSSGGQGQTYEQYF,TGTGCCAGCAGTTCCGGGGGGCAGGGGCAAACCTACGAGCAGTACTTC,TRBV28,many,TRBJ2-7,-
CASSWGTGGPYEQYF,TGCGCCAGCAGCTGGGGGACAGGGGGCCCCTACGAGCAGTACTTC,TRBV5-1,-,TRBJ2-7,TRBD1
CSAAIGQPQHF,TGCAGTGCTGCAATTGGGCAGCCCCAGCATTTT,TRBV20-1,many,TRBJ1-5,-
CASREKGAGGRGQYF,TGTGCCAGCAGAGAAAAAGGGGCAGGGGGCCGTGGGCAGTACTTC,TRBV6-2/TRBV6-3,many,TRBJ2-7,TRBD1
CASSLRSMGLAGLLAKNIQYF,TGTGCCAGCAGCTTACGGTCCATGGGACTAGCGGGGCTACTAGCCAAAAACATTCAGTACTTC,TRBV7-8,many,TRBJ2-4,TRBD2
CASSQAYRTGNSYEQYF,TGCGCCAGCAGCCAAGCTTATCGGACTGGAAACTCCTACGAGCAGTACTTC,TRBV4-1,-,TRBJ2-7,-
CSVGYSGRSGHEQYF,TGCAGCGTCGGGTATAGCGGGAGATCGGGCCACGAGCAGTACTTC,TRBV29-1,few,TRBJ2-7,TRBD2
CASSSGTATDTQYF,TGTGCCAGCAGCTCCGGGACGGCCACAGATACGCAGTATTTT,TRBV6-1,-,TRBJ2-3,-
CASSPRLAGALSGELFF,TGCGCCAGCAGCCCACGACTAGCGGGAGCTTTATCCGGGGAGCTGTTTTTT,TRBV4-3,few,TRBJ2-2,TRBD2
CASSLGSGTDTGELFF,TGTGCCAGCAGCTTAGGGAGCGGGACGGACACCGGGGAGCTGTTTTTT,TRBV7-3,many,TRBJ2-2,TRBD2
CASTQQEPNQPQHF,TGTGCCAGTACCCAACAGGAACCCAATCAGCCCCAGCATTTT,TRBV19,few,TRBJ1-5,-
CASSHPRTGRNTIYF,TGTGCCAGCAGCCACCCTCGGACAGGGCGAAACACCATATATTTT,TRBV9,-,TRBJ1-3,TRBD1
CASSLSRYKYSNQPQHF,TGTGCCAGCAGTTTATCCCGCTATAAGTATAGCAATCAGCCCCAGCATTTT,TRBV28,many,TRBJ1-5,-
CATSRERSYEQYF,TGTGCCACCAGCAGAGAGAGGAGCTACGAGCAGTACTTC,TRBV15,-,TRBJ2-7,-